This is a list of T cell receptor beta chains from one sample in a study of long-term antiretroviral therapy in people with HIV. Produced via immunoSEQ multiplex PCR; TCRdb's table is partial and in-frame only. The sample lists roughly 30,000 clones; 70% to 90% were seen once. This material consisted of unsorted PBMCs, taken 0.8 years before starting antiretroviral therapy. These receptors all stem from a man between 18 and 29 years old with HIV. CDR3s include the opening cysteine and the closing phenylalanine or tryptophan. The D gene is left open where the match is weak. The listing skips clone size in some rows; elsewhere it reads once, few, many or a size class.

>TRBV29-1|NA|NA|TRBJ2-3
CSVEGGVGSTDTQYF
TGCAGCGTTGAAGGGGGGGTGGGAAGCACAGATACGCAGTATTTT
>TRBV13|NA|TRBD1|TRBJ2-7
CASSLGVRDRDYEQYF
TGTGCCAGCAGCTTAGGGGTGAGGGACAGGGACTACGAGCAGTACTTC
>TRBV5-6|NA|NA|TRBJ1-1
CASSNPRTEAFF
TGTGCCAGCAGCAATCCGAGGACTGAAGCTTTCTTT
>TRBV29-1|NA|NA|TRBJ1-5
CSVGGSNQPQHF
TGCAGCGTTGGGGGTAGCAATCAGCCCCAGCATTTT
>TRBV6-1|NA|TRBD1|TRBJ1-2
CASLDRSIVYGYTF
TGTGCCAGCCTGGACAGGTCGATTGTCTATGGCTACACCTTC
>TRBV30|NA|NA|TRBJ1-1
CASWGYTEAFF
TGTGCCTCATGGGGGTACACTGAAGCTTTCTTT
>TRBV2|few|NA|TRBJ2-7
CASSRPGNEQYF
TGTGCCAGCAGTCGACCTGGGAACGAGCAGTACTTC
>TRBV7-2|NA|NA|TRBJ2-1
CASSFTRGANNEQFF
TGTGCCAGCAGCTTTACTAGGGGGGCAAACAATGAGCAGTTCTTC
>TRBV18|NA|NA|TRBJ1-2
CASSPAFSSNYGYTF
TGTGCCAGCTCACCAGCCTTCTCTTCTAACTATGGCTACACCTTC
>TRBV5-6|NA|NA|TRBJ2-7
CASSLGGGYSSYEQYF
TGTGCCAGCAGCTTGGGGGGTGGATACAGCTCCTACGAGCAGTACTTC
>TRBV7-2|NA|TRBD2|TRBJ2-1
CASSLALASYNEQFF
TGTGCCAGCAGCTTAGCACTAGCGAGCTACAATGAGCAGTTCTTC
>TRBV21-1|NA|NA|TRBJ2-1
CASPRVKGVYNEQFF
TGTGCCAGCCCCAGGGTGAAGGGGGTCTACAATGAGCAGTTCTTC
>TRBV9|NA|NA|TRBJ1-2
CASSVGYSDGYTF
TGTGCCAGCAGCGTAGGGTACAGCGATGGCTACACCTTC
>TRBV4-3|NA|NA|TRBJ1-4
CASSQDGAGLLSGKLFF
TGCGCCAGCAGCCAAGATGGGGCAGGGTTATTAAGTGGAAAACTGTTTTTT
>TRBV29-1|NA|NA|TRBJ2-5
CSAEGYPVGRETQYF
TGCAGCGCCGAGGGGTATCCTGTGGGTCGGGAGACCCAGTACTTC
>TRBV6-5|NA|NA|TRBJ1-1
CASSYSQRDTEAFF
TGTGCCAGCAGTTACTCCCAAAGGGACACTGAAGCTTTCTTT
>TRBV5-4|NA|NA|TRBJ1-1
CASRIYGTDTEAFF
TGTGCCAGCAGAATCTATGGCACGGACACTGAAGCTTTCTTT
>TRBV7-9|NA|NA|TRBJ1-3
CASSLTGFGNTIYF
TGTGCCAGCAGCCTAACAGGGTTTGGAAACACCATATATTTT
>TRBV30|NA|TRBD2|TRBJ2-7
CAWRAGGYEQYF
TGTGCCTGGAGAGCGGGGGGCTACGAGCAGTACTTC
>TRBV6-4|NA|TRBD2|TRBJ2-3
CASSYRGDSTDTQYF
TGTGCCAGCAGTTACCGGGGGGACAGCACAGATACGCAGTATTTT
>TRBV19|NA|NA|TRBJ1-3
CASSIVTGPGNTIYF
TGTGCCAGTAGTATAGTCACCGGTCCTGGAAACACCATATATTTT
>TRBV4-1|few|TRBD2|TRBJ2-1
CASSQVTSGYNEQFF
TGCGCCAGCAGCCAAGTAACTAGCGGATACAATGAGCAGTTCTTC
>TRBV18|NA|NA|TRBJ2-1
CASSPGTQYNEQFF
TGTGCCAGCTCACCGGGGACACAATACAATGAGCAGTTCTTC
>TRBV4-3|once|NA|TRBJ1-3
CASSQDAWGGSGNTIYF
TGCGCCAGCAGCCAAGACGCGTGGGGTGGGTCTGGAAACACCATATATTTT
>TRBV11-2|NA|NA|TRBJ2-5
CASSYDPIETQYF
TGTGCCAGCAGCTACGATCCTATAGAGACCCAGTACTTC
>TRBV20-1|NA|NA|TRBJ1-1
CSARDTTEAFF
TGCAGTGCTAGGGATACGACTGAAGCTTTCTTT
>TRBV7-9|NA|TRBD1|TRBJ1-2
CASSRTGDYYGYTF
TGTGCCAGCAGCCGGACAGGGGATTACTATGGCTACACCTTC
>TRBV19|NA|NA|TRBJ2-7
CASSMLAGAGHEQYF
TGTGCCAGTAGTATGCTCGCGGGGGCGGGACACGAGCAGTACTTC
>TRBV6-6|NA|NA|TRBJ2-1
CASSYSIRQFF
TGTGCCAGCAGTTATAGTATCCGGCAGTTCTTC
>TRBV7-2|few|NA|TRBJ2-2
CASSPRGNTGELFF
TGTGCCAGCAGCCCCAGGGGGAACACCGGGGAGCTGTTTTTT
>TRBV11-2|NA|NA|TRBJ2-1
CASSLVGGKEQFF
TGTGCCAGCAGCTTAGTCGGGGGAAAAGAGCAGTTCTTC
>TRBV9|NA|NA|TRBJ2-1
CASSVQASYNEQFF
TGTGCCAGCAGCGTCCAGGCTTCCTACAATGAGCAGTTCTTC
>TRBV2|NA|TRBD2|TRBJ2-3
CARFSGVMATDTQYF
TGTGCCCGCTTTAGCGGGGTCATGGCCACAGATACGCAGTATTTT
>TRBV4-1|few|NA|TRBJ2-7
CASSHGYEQYF
TGCGCCAGCAGCCACGGGTACGAGCAGTACTTC
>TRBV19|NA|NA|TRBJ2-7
CASSIMLGMDGEQYF
TGTGCCAGTAGTATAATGTTGGGGATGGACGGCGAGCAGTACTTC
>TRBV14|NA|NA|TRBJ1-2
CASSPESGPNYGYTF
TGTGCCAGCAGCCCCGAGTCGGGACCGAACTATGGCTACACCTTC
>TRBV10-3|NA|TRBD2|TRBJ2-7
CAISESKVAGPPMEQYF
TGTGCCATCAGTGAGTCGAAGGTAGCGGGGCCCCCTATGGAGCAGTACTTC
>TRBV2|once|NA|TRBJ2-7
CASSFRGGYEQYF
TGTGCCAGCAGCTTCAGGGGGGGATACGAGCAGTACTTC
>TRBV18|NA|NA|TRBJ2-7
CASSPVYPPVSDEQYF
TGTGCCAGCTCACCAGTTTACCCTCCGGTGAGCGACGAGCAGTACTTC
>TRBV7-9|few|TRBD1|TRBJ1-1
CASSLATGWTEAFF
TGTGCCAGCAGCTTAGCGACAGGGTGGACTGAAGCTTTCTTT
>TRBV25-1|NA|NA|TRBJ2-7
CASSEGFWGDEQYF
TGTGCCAGCAGTGAAGGATTTTGGGGGGACGAGCAGTACTTC
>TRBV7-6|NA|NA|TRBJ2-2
CASSPQEGHYTGELFF
TGTGCCAGCAGCCCGCAGGAAGGGCACTATACCGGGGAGCTGTTTTTT